These 20 T cell receptor beta chains came from one sample sequenced in a study of CD4 T cells in relation to SARS-CoV-2 and coronaviruses. The table came from immunoSEQ multiplex PCR; TCRdb's copy has only in-frame clones and leaves some out. Of about 35,000 clones listed, about 80% are singletons. For these TCRs, the target antigens are not known. Specimen: naive CD4+ T cells from PBMCs, cultured in vitro. The sample's subset: naive CD4+ T cells isolated by negative enrichment. The receptors come from an adult with COVID-19.

This chain links TRBV28 with TRBJ2-2; D is unclear. Germline V CDR1 and CDR2: MDHEN, SYDVKM. There are 12 residues in the CDR3. CDR3 in amino acids: CATPANTGELFF. The CDR3 DNA sequence: TGTGCAACCCCGGCGAACACCGGGGAGCTGTTTTTT. Variable domain in full (rest from reference TRBV28 and TRBJ2-2): DVKVTQSSRYLVKRTGEKVFLECVQDMDHENMFWYRQDPGLGLRLIYFSYDVKMKEKGDIPEGYSVSREKKERFSLILESASTNQTSMYLCATPANTGELFFGEGSRLTVL.

The rearrangement joins TRBV27 to TRBJ2-7; D not resolved. The CDR3 length is 14 residues. CDR1 is MNHEY and CDR2 is SMNVEV in the germline V gene (reference sequence). The V end lost 2 bases, the J end lost 2 bases, and 10 bases lay between the germline ends. The CDR3 loop is CASSLIGRTYEQYF. CDR3 bases: TGTGCCAGCAGTTTAATCGGGCGAACCTACGAGCAGTACTTC.

This rearrangement joins TRBV19 to TRBJ1-3; D remains ambiguous. Germline lookup yields CDR1 LNHDA and CDR2 SQIVND (reference sequence). The CDR3 length is 14 residues. V was clipped by 3 bases and J by 0 bases, with 6 bases between them. The CDR3, as DNA: TGTGCCAGTAGTATCGGGTACTCTGGAAACACCATATATTTT. It specifies CASSIGYSGNTIYF. The whole variable domain, remainder taken from reference TRBV19 and TRBJ1-3, is DGGITQSPKYLFRKEGQNVTLSCEQNLNHDAMYWYRQDPGQGLRLIYYSQIVNDFQKGDIAEGYSVSREKKESFPLTVTSAQKNPTAFYLCASSIGYSGNTIYFGEGSWLTVV.

This chain links TRBV6-1 with TRBJ2-7; 16 positions match TRBD2. V was pared by 2 bases and J by 5 bases, with 18 bases of the junction left unmatched. Germline values: CDR1 MNHNS, CDR2 SASEGT. This CDR3 is built from 21 residues. The CDR3 here is CASSERWGLAGGPIVRDEQYF. The CDR3 DNA follows: TGTGCCAGCAGTGAAAGGTGGGGACTAGCGGGAGGGCCCATAGTACGTGACGAGCAGTACTTC.

The genes are TRBV5-1 and TRBJ1-2; possible D gene TRBD1, 5 bases. Germline loops: CDR1 SGHRS, CDR2 YFSETQ. V gave up 5 bases and J gave up 3 bases, with 17 bases separating them. The CDR3 extends over 15 amino acids. In DNA form, the CDR3 reads TGCGCCAGCAGTCTTGGGCCCGGGACGGACTATGGCTACACCTTC. The encoded protein is CASSLGPGTDYGYTF.

The V gene is TRBV12-3 or TRBV12-4, the J gene TRBJ2-5, with D hard to call. The V end lost 6 bases, the J end lost 4 bases, and 6 bases lay between the germline ends. The CDR3 runs to 11 residues. CDR3: CASSPRETQYF. The CDR3 bases are TGTGCCAGCAGCCCACGAGAGACCCAGTACTTC.

The genes are TRBV12-3 or TRBV12-4 and TRBJ2-7; D is perhaps TRBD2 (6 bases). V dropped 3 bases and J dropped 3 bases, with 9 bases sitting between them. The CDR3 contains 13 residues. The CDR3 sequence is CASSFGGNYEQYF. The CDR3 region has the DNA TGTGCCAGCAGTTTTGGGGGGAACTACGAGCAGTACTTC.

The gene calls are TRBV6-6 and TRBJ2-1; no clear D. Germline assignment: CDR1 MNHNY and CDR2 SVGAGI (reference sequence). Trimming stripped 7 bases from V and 3 bases from J, with 10 bases between. The CDR3 consists of 13 residues. The CDR3 nucleotides read TGTGCCAGCACCTCATCCGGCTACAATGAGCAGTTCTTC. Translated: CASTSSGYNEQFF.

V is TRBV4-1 and J is TRBJ2-1; D gene unclear. V shed 1 base and J shed 0 bases, with 16 bases lying between them. Germline lookup yields CDR1 MGHRA and CDR2 YSYEKL. CDR3 length: 18 residues. The DNA for the CDR3 is TGCGCCAGCAGCCAAGCCGCTCCCCCGGTCCCCTCCTACAATGAGCAGTTCTTC. It yields the protein CASSQAAPPVPSYNEQFF.

V is TRBV6-5 and J is TRBJ1-3; 9 bases are a match to TRBD1. J lost 4 bases, V lost 5 bases, and 6 bases had no gene match. CDR1 and CDR2 from the germline V gene are MNHEY and SVGAGI. This CDR3 region has 15 residues. The CDR3 DNA is TGTGCCAGCAGTCGCTCGGGACAGGGAGGAAACACCATATATTTT. It yields the protein CASSRSGQGGNTIYF.

For the CDR3, the DNA is TGTGCCAGCAGCTTGGCCGGACTAGCGGGATACAATGAGCAGTTCTTC. Its translation: CASSLAGLAGYNEQFF. This chain uses TRBV5-4 with TRBJ2-1, with 12 bases aligning to TRBD2. The CDR3 totals 16 residues. CDR1 and CDR2 from the germline V gene are SGHNT and YYREEE (reference sequence). J gave up 4 bases and V 0 bases, and 2 bases lay outside the gene matches.

V usage is TRBV10-3 and J usage is TRBJ2-1; TRBD2 matches at 10 bases. J gave up 10 bases and V 7 bases, and 10 bases lay outside the gene matches. CDR1 and CDR2 from the germline V gene are ENHRY and SYGVKD. This CDR3 is 14 amino acids long. The CDR3 sequence is CAIKRLAGENEQFF. CDR3 DNA: TGTGCCATCAAACGCCTAGCGGGAGAGAACGAGCAGTTCTTC.

The chain recombines TRBV9 with TRBJ2-3, with D unresolved. V lost 0 bases, J lost 6 bases, and 8 bases lay in between. CDR1 is SGDLS, CDR2 YYNGEE, per germline. The length of the CDR3 is 13 residues. The CDR3 spells CASSVGVPDTQYF. The DNA for the CDR3 is TGTGCCAGCAGCGTAGGGGTTCCGGATACGCAGTATTTT.

The gene calls are TRBV21-1 and TRBJ2-1; the D segment call TRBD2 is taken from the table without a DNA check. TRBV21-1 is a pseudogene locus. The CDR3 sequence is 17 residues long. CDR3 in amino acids: CASSKARLPRSYNEQFF. In nucleotides, the CDR3 is TGTGCCAGCAGCAAAGCGCGGCTACCGCGTTCCTACAATGAGCAGTTCTTC.

This chain joins TRBV27 and TRBJ2-1; D is perhaps TRBD1 (5 bases). The CDR3 extends over 16 amino acids. Trimming cost V 3 bases and J 0 bases, with 12 bases left between them. CDR1 MNHEY and CDR2 SMNVEV come from the germline V gene (reference sequence). The CDR3 DNA reads as TGTGCCAGCAGTTTGAACTGGCAGGGCTCCTACAATGAGCAGTTCTTC. Its protein product is CASSLNWQGSYNEQFF.

This rearrangement joins TRBV28 to TRBJ2-1; D is uncertain. The germline V and J ends were trimmed by 5 bases and 0 bases, with 14 bases remaining between them. CDR1 MDHEN and CDR2 SYDVKM come from the germline V gene. The CDR3 length is 16 residues. The CDR3 DNA is TGTGCCAGCAGTACCCTCGACCTAACCTCCTACAATGAGCAGTTCTTC. This translates into CASSTLDLTSYNEQFF. Using reference TRBV28 and TRBJ2-1 for the parts outside the CDR3, the full variable domain is DVKVTQSSRYLVKRTGEKVFLECVQDMDHENMFWYRQDPGLGLRLIYFSYDVKMKEKGDIPEGYSVSREKKERFSLILESASTNQTSMYLCASSTLDLTSYNEQFFGPGTRLTVL.

The chain couples TRBV5-1 to TRBJ2-5, with 14 positions matching TRBD2. The CDR3 totals 15 residues. The V and J ends lost 7 bases and 5 bases, in that order; junction bases with no gene match: 7. The germline gives CDR1 SGHRS, CDR2 YFSETQ. The CDR3 coding sequence is TGCGCCAGCCGAGGGACTAGCGGGAGCATCGAGACCCAGTACTTC. As protein: CASRGTSGSIETQYF. The whole variable domain, remainder taken from reference TRBV5-1 and TRBJ2-5, is KAGVTQTPRYLIKTRGQQVTLSCSPISGHRSVSWYQQTPGQGLQFLFEYFSETQRNKGNFPGRFSGRQFSNSRSEMNVSTLELGDSALYLCASRGTSGSIETQYFGPGTRLLVL.

Only one count was recorded for this clone. The chain couples TRBV7-2 to TRBJ2-4; 14 nucleotides align to TRBD2. CDR3 size: 16 residues. Germline V lookup: CDR1 SGHTA, CDR2 FQGNSA. Trimming cost V 6 bases and J 6 bases; bases outside gene matches: 7. CDR3 DNA sequence: TGTGCCAGCAGGGAACTCGGACTAGCGGGAGGAAACATTCAGTACTTC. Protein sequence: CASRELGLAGGNIQYF.

The chain has TRBV30 and TRBJ2-7; 7 bases match TRBD2. CDR3 length equals 13 residues. Germline V lookup: CDR1 GTSNPN, CDR2 SVGIG (reference sequence). V dropped 2 bases and J dropped 3; count of bases not matched to a gene: 4. CDR3 loop: CAWSTSVLYEQYF. The CDR3 region has the DNA TGTGCCTGGAGTACTAGCGTACTCTACGAGCAGTACTTC.

This chain joins TRBV11-2 and TRBJ2-2; 11 positions match TRBD2. This CDR3 spans 17 amino acids. Trimming took 2 bases from V and 2 from J; bases not matched to a gene: 4. Germline-derived CDR1 and CDR2 are SGHAT and FQNNGV. This chain's CDR3 is CASSLLAGGPNTGELFF. The CDR3 DNA follows: TGTGCCAGCAGCTTATTAGCGGGAGGGCCTAACACCGGGGAGCTGTTTTTT.